The source of this TCR beta chain is a study of CD8 T cells in ankylosing spondylitis. V shed 4 bases, J shed 4 bases, and the junction held 3 bases outside the gene matches. Germline assignment: CDR1 SGHRS and CDR2 YFSETQ. This CDR3 is 13 amino acids long. MiXCR, run by TCRdb on the 5' RACE reads, gives a single entry per CDR3 protein. The repertoire holds nearly 250,000 distinct CDR3 sequences, with 30% to 35% as singletons. Sequenced input: blood, either unsorted or a sorted T cell fraction (not recorded which). The receptor was derived from a male donor with ankylosing spondylitis or in good health (not recorded which). The chain links TRBV5-1 to TRBJ2-7, with 9 bases identical to TRBD1. The CDR3 is CASSTDRGYEQYF. CDR3 coding DNA: TGCGCCAGCAGCACCGACAGGGGGTACGAGCAGTACTTC.